This T cell receptor beta chain was sequenced in a study of T cells in Graves' hyperthyroidism and ophthalmopathy. In the case of this clonotype: The antigen is not known.

Findings and limits, study-wide: Classification by a 13 V-J model distinguished ophthalmopathy from stable hyperthyroidism.

In the ophthalmopathy cohort, Clinical Activity Score was at least 3, NOSPECS grade at least 4, and duration under 3 months. TCR beta CDR3 regions were amplified from RNA transcripts. The HTBI primer set was used in a first-round RT-PCR of the TCR CDR3. Using its own MiXCR run on the multiplex PCR reads, TCRdb lists one record per CDR3 protein. The table has about 640,000 distinct CDR3 sequences, less than 25% seen once. This clonotype was sampled from a man aged 25-45 years with Graves' ophthalmopathy. The sequencing sample was made of blood.

In DNA, the CDR3 is TGTGCCTCCAAGGGGACAAAGTACGAGCAGTACTTC. Translation: CASKGTKYEQYF. The chain has TRBV28 and TRBJ2-7; weak D call: TRBD1 (6 bases). The V end was cut by 11 bases, the J end by 4 bases, with 15 bases between. The CDR3 is made up of 12 amino acids. Germline V lookup: CDR1 MDHEN, CDR2 SYDVKM.